This entry lists 21 T cell receptor beta chains sequenced from one sample in a study of blood T cell repertoires in COVID-19. Using immunoSEQ multiplex PCR, the repertoire was profiled, and TCRdb retains in-frame clones only, with some absent. The sample shows about 94,000 clones, 74% of them seen only once. The sequenced sample consisted of peripheral blood. The receptors derive from a man aged 70-80 years with COVID-19, enrolled during active disease.

The chain couples TRBV21-1 to TRBJ2-5; TRBD1, as called in the table, went unchecked against the DNA. TRBV21-1 has pseudogene status. The CDR3 contains 13 residues. CDR3 region: CASSNGYRETQYF. The CDR3 DNA follows: TGTGCCAGCAGCAACGGCTACAGGGAGACCCAGTACTTC.

V and J are TRBV28 and TRBJ2-1, with D perhaps matching TRBD1 (6 bases). Trimming left V 9 bases short and J 8 bases short, with 20 bases between. CDR3 length: 14 amino acids. Germline V lookup: CDR1 MDHEN, CDR2 SYDVKM. CDR3 amino acids: CARSQQGGFYEQFF. Written as DNA, the CDR3 is TGTGCCAGGAGCCAACAGGGTGGGTTTTATGAGCAGTTCTTC.

The chain is built from TRBV6-5 and TRBJ2-1; a weak D match, TRBD2 (5 bases). This CDR3 has 13 amino acids. V lost 4 bases, J lost 9 bases, and 13 bases lay in between. Germline CDR1 and CDR2: MNHEY and SVGAGI. CDR3 DNA sequence: TGTGCCAGCAGTTTCGCGGGTATGTCTGAGCAGTTCTTC. Its translation is CASSFAGMSEQFF.

The chain combines TRBV5-5 with TRBJ2-2; D is possibly TRBD1 (6 bases). Germline-derived CDR1 and CDR2 are SGHKS and YYEKEE (reference sequence). V was pared by 4 bases and J by 6 bases, with 22 bases between. This CDR3 spans 17 amino acids. This CDR3 is CASSRAMLGQTAGELFF. In DNA form, the CDR3 reads TGTGCCAGCAGCCGGGCTATGTTGGGACAAACGGCCGGGGAGCTGTTTTTT.

V and J are TRBV15 and TRBJ2-2, with 11 bases lining up with TRBD1. CDR1 is LNHNV, CDR2 YYDKDF, per germline (reference sequence). With V trimmed by 2 bases and J by 5 bases, 7 bases remained unmatched. The CDR3 totals 17 residues. The CDR3 here is CATSRPRGTGGTGELFF. CDR3 in DNA: TGTGCCACCAGCAGACCTAGGGGGACAGGGGGAACCGGGGAGCTGTTTTTT.

The chain uses TRBV5-4 and TRBJ2-5; TRBD1 matches at 9 bases. CDR1 SGHNT and CDR2 YYREEE come from the germline V gene (reference sequence). Losses at the gene ends were 3 bases for V and 5 bases for J; bases not matched to a gene: 14. The CDR3 is 17 residues long. The CDR3, as DNA: TGTGCCAGCAGCTCCCCAGGGGGGACAGGGATACGGGAGACCCAGTACTTC. Amino acids: CASSSPGGTGIRETQYF.

Remarks on this clone: Germline is not matched at one junction end, which may reflect a read error. The rearrangement uses TRBV2 and TRBJ2-7; 8 positions agree with TRBD1. Germline CDR1 SNHLY, CDR2 FYNNEI. The CDR3 consists of 13 residues. The CDR3 coding sequence is TGTGCCAGCAACCCGGACAGGGCCTCATTCTATGTATTC. Translation: CASNPDRASFYVF.

V usage is TRBV5-1 and J usage is TRBJ2-7; unclear D gene. Germline V gene data show CDR1 as SGHRS and CDR2 as YFSETQ. CDR3 length equals 14 residues. V was trimmed by 0 bases and J by 2 bases, leaving 9 bases between them. CDR3 coding DNA: TGCGCCAGCAGCTTGGGTGGTTACACCTACGAGCAGTACTTC. It yields the protein CASSLGGYTYEQYF.

V and J are TRBV19 and TRBJ2-1; tentative D call: TRBD1 (6 bases). Germline CDR1 is LNHDA and CDR2 is SQIVND (reference sequence). V was trimmed by 1 base and J by 6 bases, leaving 13 bases between them. The CDR3 totals 15 residues. The CDR3 spells CASSIASGRGNEQFF. The CDR3, as DNA: TGTGCCAGTAGTATAGCTTCCGGCAGGGGCAATGAGCAGTTCTTC.

The chain has TRBV28 and TRBJ2-7, with D perhaps TRBD1 (5 bases). The V end lost 6 bases, the J end lost 1 base, and 16 bases lay between the germline ends. This CDR3 region has 15 residues. Germline V lookup: CDR1 MDHEN, CDR2 SYDVKM. This CDR3 is CASSPSGLQSYEQYF. The DNA for the CDR3 is TGTGCCAGCAGCCCATCAGGGTTACAGTCCTACGAGCAGTACTTC. The variable domain in full, with the rest retrieved from reference TRBV28 and TRBJ2-7, is DVKVTQSSRYLVKRTGEKVFLECVQDMDHENMFWYRQDPGLGLRLIYFSYDVKMKEKGDIPEGYSVSREKKERFSLILESASTNQTSMYLCASSPSGLQSYEQYFGPGTRLTVT.

A few counts support this clone. This sequence joins TRBV2 and TRBJ2-4; 7 bases line up with TRBD1. With V trimmed by 3 bases and J by 7 bases, 9 bases remained unmatched. Germline V gene lookup returns CDR1 SNHLY and CDR2 FYNNEI. The CDR3 loop spans 15 amino acids. The CDR3: CASSESLGQVNIQYF. As DNA, the CDR3 is TGTGCCAGCAGTGAGAGTTTAGGACAGGTGAACATTCAGTACTTC.

The chain recombines TRBV6-5 with TRBJ2-2; 7 bases are a match to TRBD1. From germline, CDR1 is MNHEY and CDR2 SVGAGI. The trim removed 6 bases at V and 1 base at J, leaving 5 bases unmatched. The CDR3 covers 15 residues. CDR3 coding DNA: TGTGCCAGCAGGGGGGACAGTGTGAACACCGGGGAGCTGTTTTTT. It is translated as CASRGDSVNTGELFF.

J is TRBJ1-5 and V is TRBV19; 12 bases fit TRBD1. The CDR3 is 18 amino acids. The V gene end was trimmed by 8 bases and the J gene end by 6 bases; junction bases not matched to a gene: 17. Germline CDR1 is LNHDA and CDR2 is SQIVND (reference sequence). The CDR3 reads CASATGDRGLSWGQPQHF. The CDR3 coding sequence is TGTGCCAGTGCGACGGGGGACAGGGGGCTTTCTTGGGGTCAGCCCCAGCATTTT. Based on the CDR3 plus reference TRBV19 and TRBJ1-5, the full variable domain is DGGITQSPKYLFRKEGQNVTLSCEQNLNHDAMYWYRQDPGQGLRLIYYSQIVNDFQKGDIAEGYSVSREKKESFPLTVTSAQKNPTAFYLCASATGDRGLSWGQPQHFGDGTRLSIL.

Only a few counts were recorded for this clone. The V call is TRBV28, the J call TRBJ2-2, with a possible D match to TRBD1 (6 bases). The germline gives CDR1 MDHEN, CDR2 SYDVKM. V dropped 0 bases and J dropped 0 bases, with 17 bases sitting between them. The CDR3 length is 19 residues. The CDR3 DNA follows: TGTGCCAGCAGTTTATGGGAACTCGACAGGAAGACGAACACCGGGGAGCTGTTTTTT. Translation gives CASSLWELDRKTNTGELFF.

The chain combines TRBV14 with TRBJ2-3, with D perhaps matching TRBD1 (6 bases). The V end lost 1 base, the J end lost 2 bases, and 16 bases lay between the germline ends. Germline V CDR1 and CDR2: SGHDN, FVKESK. This CDR3 is 17 amino acids long. In nucleotides, the CDR3 is TGTGCCAGCAGCCAAGCCAGGGGAAAACATTTCACAGATACGCAGTATTTT. This sequence encodes CASSQARGKHFTDTQYF.

The CDR3, as DNA: TGTGCCAGCTCACCAAGGGACTCCAGGGAGCAGTACTTC. Encoded protein: CASSPRDSREQYF. The rearrangement uses TRBV18 and TRBJ2-7; TRBD2 is a possible D gene (6 bases). The germline CDR1 and CDR2 sequences are KGHSH and LQKENI. This CDR3 has 13 residues. Trimming shortened V by 2 bases and J by 7 bases, and 12 bases separated the two germline ends.

V is TRBV28 and J is TRBJ2-1; D unresolved. Per germline, CDR1 MDHEN and CDR2 SYDVKM. There are 15 residues in the CDR3. The ends were cut back, 3 bases at V and 2 bases at J, with 11 bases in the middle. CDR3 coding DNA: TGTGCCAGCAGTTTGAAGCCACTCGCCTACAATGAGCAGTTCTTC. Residues: CASSLKPLAYNEQFF.

This clone was found a few times. This rearrangement joins TRBV24-1 to TRBJ1-5; D unresolved. The CDR3 contains 13 residues. Between the trimmed V and J ends, which lost 5 bases and 2 bases, there was a span of 6 bases. CDR1 is KGHDR and CDR2 is SFDVKD in the germline V gene. The CDR3 protein is CATSVAGNQPQHF. The CDR3 nucleotides are TGTGCCACCAGTGTGGCGGGCAATCAGCCCCAGCATTTT.

The chain has TRBV27 and TRBJ2-7; 7 bases line up with TRBD2. Germline CDR1 and CDR2: MNHEY and SMNVEV (reference sequence). The CDR3 is 16 residues long. Germline trimming cut 5 bases from V and 5 bases from J; bases unmatched to any gene: 15. The CDR3 nucleotides are TGTGCCAGCAGTCTAACTGGACTAGTTACATCCCACGAGCAGTACTTC. This translates into CASSLTGLVTSHEQYF.

On this clone itself: Within the sample, other DNA sequences also encode this same CDR3. J is TRBJ2-2 and V is TRBV5-1; 7 nucleotides align to TRBD1. The J segment lost 2 bases and the V segment lost 1 base, leaving 2 bases of the junction unmatched. Germline CDR1 and CDR2: SGHRS and YFSETQ. The CDR3 length is 15 residues. The DNA of the CDR3 is TGCGCCAGCAGCTTGAGGACAGGCAACACCGGGGAGCTGTTTTTT. Its translation is CASSLRTGNTGELFF.

V and J are TRBV29-1 and TRBJ2-1; D gene unclear. V lost 4 bases and J lost 3, with 4 bases in between. CDR1 is SQVTM, CDR2 ANQGSEA, per germline. The CDR3 has 11 amino acids. CDR3 loop: CSVGHYNEQFF. CDR3 bases: TGCAGCGTTGGACACTACAATGAGCAGTTCTTC.